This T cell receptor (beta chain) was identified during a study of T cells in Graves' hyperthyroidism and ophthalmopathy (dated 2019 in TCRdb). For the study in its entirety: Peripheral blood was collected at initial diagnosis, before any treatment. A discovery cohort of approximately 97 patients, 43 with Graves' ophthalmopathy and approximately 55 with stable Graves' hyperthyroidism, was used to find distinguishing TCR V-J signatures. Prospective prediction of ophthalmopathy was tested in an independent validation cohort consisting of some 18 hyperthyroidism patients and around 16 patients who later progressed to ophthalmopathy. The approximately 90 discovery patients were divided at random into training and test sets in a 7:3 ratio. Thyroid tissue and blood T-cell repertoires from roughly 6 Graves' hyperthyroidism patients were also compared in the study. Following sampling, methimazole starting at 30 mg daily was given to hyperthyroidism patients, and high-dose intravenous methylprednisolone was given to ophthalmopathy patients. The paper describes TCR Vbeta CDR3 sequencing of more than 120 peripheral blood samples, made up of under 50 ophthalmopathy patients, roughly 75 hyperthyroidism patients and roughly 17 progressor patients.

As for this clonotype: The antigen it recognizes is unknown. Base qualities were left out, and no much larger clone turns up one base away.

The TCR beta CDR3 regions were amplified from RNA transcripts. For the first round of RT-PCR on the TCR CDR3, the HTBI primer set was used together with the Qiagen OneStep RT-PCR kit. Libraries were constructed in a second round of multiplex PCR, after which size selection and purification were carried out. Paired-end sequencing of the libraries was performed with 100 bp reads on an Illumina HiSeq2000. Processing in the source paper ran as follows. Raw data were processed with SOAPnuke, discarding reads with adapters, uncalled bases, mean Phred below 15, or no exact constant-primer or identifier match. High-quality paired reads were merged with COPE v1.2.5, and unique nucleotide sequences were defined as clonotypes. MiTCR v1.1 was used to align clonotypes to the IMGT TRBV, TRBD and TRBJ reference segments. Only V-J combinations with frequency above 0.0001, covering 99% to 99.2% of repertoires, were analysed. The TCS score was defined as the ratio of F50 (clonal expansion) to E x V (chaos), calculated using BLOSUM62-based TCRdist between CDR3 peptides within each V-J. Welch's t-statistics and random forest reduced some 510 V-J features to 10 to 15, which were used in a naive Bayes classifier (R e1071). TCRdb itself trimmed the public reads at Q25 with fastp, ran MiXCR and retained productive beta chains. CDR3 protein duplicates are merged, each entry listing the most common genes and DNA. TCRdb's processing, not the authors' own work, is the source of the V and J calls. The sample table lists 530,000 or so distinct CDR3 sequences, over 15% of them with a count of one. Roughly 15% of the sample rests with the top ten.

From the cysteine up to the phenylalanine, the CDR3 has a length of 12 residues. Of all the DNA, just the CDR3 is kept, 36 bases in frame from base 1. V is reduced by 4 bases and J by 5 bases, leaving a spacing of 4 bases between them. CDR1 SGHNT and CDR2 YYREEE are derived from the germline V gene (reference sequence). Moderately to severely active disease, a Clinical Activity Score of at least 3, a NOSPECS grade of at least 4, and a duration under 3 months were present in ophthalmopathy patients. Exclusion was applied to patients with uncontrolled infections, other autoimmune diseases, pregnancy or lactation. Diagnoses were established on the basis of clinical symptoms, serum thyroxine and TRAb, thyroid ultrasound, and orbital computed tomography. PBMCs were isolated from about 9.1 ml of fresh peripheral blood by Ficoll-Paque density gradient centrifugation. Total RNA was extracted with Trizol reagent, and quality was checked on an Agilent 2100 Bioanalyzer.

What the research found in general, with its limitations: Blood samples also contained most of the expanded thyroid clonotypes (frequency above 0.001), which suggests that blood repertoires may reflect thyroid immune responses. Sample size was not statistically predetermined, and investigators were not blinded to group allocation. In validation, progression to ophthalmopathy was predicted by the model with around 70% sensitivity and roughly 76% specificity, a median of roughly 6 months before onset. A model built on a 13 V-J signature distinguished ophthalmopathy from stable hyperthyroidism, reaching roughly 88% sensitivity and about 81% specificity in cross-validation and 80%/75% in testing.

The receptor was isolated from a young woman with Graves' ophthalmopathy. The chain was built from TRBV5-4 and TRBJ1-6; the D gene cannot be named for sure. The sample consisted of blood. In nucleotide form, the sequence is TGTGCCAGCAGCGTTGATAATTCACCCCTCCACTTT. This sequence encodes CASSVDNSPLHF.